Presented here are 22 T cell receptor beta chains from one specimen sequenced in a study of beta chain features in type 1 diabetes. cDNA synthesis used the whole RNA isolate, giving expressed TCRB sequences. Sequenced by immunoSEQ multiplex PCR; TCRdb stores in-frame clones only, minus some. The data show 110,000 or so clones, under 40% seen once. Sequenced sample: stem cell memory CD4+ T cells from blood. The receptors stem from a young woman in good health.

This clone was seen a few times. The V gene is TRBV2, the J gene TRBJ2-1; 7 nucleotides agree with TRBD2. This CDR3 spans 14 amino acids. Germline loops: CDR1 SNHLY, CDR2 FYNNEI. The CDR3 reads CVRAAGSSYNEQFF. For the CDR3, the DNA is TGTGTCCGGGCAGCGGGGAGTTCCTACAATGAGCAGTTCTTC.

This clone turned up a few times. The chain is built from TRBV10-3 and TRBJ2-1, with TRBD2 as a possible D gene (6 bases). Germline V CDR1 and CDR2: ENHRY, SYGVKD. The CDR3 extends over 15 amino acids. V lost 0 bases and J 7 bases, leaving 13 bases between the germline ends. CDR3 residues: CAISESKGTVNEQFF. Written as DNA, the CDR3 is TGTGCCATCAGTGAGTCAAAGGGGACTGTAAATGAGCAGTTCTTC.

This clone showed up just a few times. This sequence joins TRBV7-9 and TRBJ2-1, with a weak D call TRBD2 (6 bases). Germline CDR1 SEHNR, CDR2 FQNEAQ (reference sequence). CDR3 length: 15 residues. Trimming stripped 5 bases from V and 2 bases from J, with 13 bases between. In DNA, the CDR3 is TGTGCCAGCAGCCCCGGACGGGAGACCTACAATGAGCAGTTCTTC. Protein: CASSPGRETYNEQFF.

As concerns this clone: At one end the junction does not follow the germline gene, possibly because of a read error. The V gene is TRBV28, the J gene TRBJ1-2; D ambiguous. The CDR3 extends over 11 amino acids. Germline CDR1 and CDR2: MDHEN and SYDVKM. The CDR3 loop reads CASSFNYGYTF. The CDR3 nucleotides are TGTGCCAGCAGTTTTAACTATGGCTACACTTTC.

This clone was seen only a few times. The V gene is TRBV27, the J gene TRBJ2-1; TRBD2 matches at 8 bases. CDR3 length: 17 residues. V was pared by 2 bases and J by 3 bases, with 9 bases of the junction left unmatched. From germline, CDR1 is MNHEY and CDR2 SMNVEV (reference sequence). The CDR3 reads CASSLDRAGVLYNEQFF. CDR3 DNA sequence: TGTGCCAGCAGTTTAGATCGAGCGGGAGTCCTCTACAATGAGCAGTTCTTC.

The rearrangement joins TRBV6-1 to TRBJ2-5; TRBD2 matches at 9 bases. Germline V gene lookup returns CDR1 MNHNS and CDR2 SASEGT. The CDR3 runs to 16 residues. V gave up 0 bases and J gave up 10 bases; unmatched junction bases: 12. CDR3 loop: CASSEAKGLATRGQYF. The CDR3 DNA reads TGTGCCAGCAGTGAAGCGAAGGGACTAGCTACAAGGGGCCAGTACTTC.

This clone occurred a few times. The chain employs TRBV29-1 and TRBJ1-2, with a tentative D call TRBD1 (5 bases). CDR3 length: 14 amino acids. The V end lost 2 bases, the J end lost 4 bases, and 14 bases lay between the germline ends. Germline V gives CDR1 SQVTM, CDR2 ANQGSEA. CDR3 residues: CSVEPPDRFYGYTF. CDR3 DNA sequence: TGCAGCGTTGAACCCCCAGACAGATTCTATGGCTACACCTTC.

The chain combines TRBV18 with TRBJ2-1; a weak D match, TRBD2 (5 bases). The V gene's germline CDR1 is KGHSH and CDR2 LQKENI. The CDR3 consists of 14 residues. Trimming took off 3 bases at V and 8 bases at J, with 14 bases between the two ends. CDR3 sequence: CASSPPARVDEQFF. CDR3 in DNA: TGTGCCAGCTCACCCCCCGCGAGGGTCGATGAGCAGTTCTTC. The variable domain in full, completed from reference TRBV18 and TRBJ2-1, reads NAGVMQNPRHLVRRRGQEARLRCSPMKGHSHVYWYRQLPEEGLKFMVYLQKENIIDESGMPKERFSAEFPKEGPSILRIQQVVRGDSAAYFCASSPPARVDEQFFGPGTRLTVL.

This sequence joins TRBV28 and TRBJ2-7; 10 bases match TRBD1. V trimming: 3 bases; J trimming: 0 bases; junction bases outside the gene matches: 2. The CDR3 sequence is 15 residues long. The germline V gene has CDR1 MDHEN and CDR2 SYDVKM. In DNA, the CDR3 is TGTGCCAGCAGTTTGGACAGGGGGAGCTCCTACGAGCAGTACTTC. Protein: CASSLDRGSSYEQYF.

The CDR3 nucleotides read TGTGCCAGCAGTGGAATAAGGGGGCGTAACTATGGCTACACCTTC. Amino acids: CASSGIRGRNYGYTF. The chain links TRBV2 to TRBJ1-2, with 7 positions matching TRBD1. V trimming: 4 bases; J trimming: 1 base; junction bases outside the gene matches: 6. Germline V lookup: CDR1 SNHLY, CDR2 FYNNEI. The CDR3 is made up of 15 amino acids.

This clone was found a few times. V usage is TRBV27 and J usage is TRBJ2-3; 10 bases map to TRBD2. The trim removed 5 bases at V and 2 bases at J, leaving 13 bases unmatched. The CDR3 consists of 18 residues. Germline V gives CDR1 MNHEY, CDR2 SMNVEV (reference sequence). CDR3 in DNA: TGTGCCAGCAGTAAGAGCCTCGGACTAGCGGCGTTCACAGATACGCAGTATTTT. The encoded protein is CASSKSLGLAAFTDTQYF.

The chain links TRBV9 to TRBJ2-1; 9 positions match TRBD2. The V segment lost 4 bases and the J segment 4 bases; nucleotides outside the gene matches: 6. Germline V gene sequence: CDR1 SGDLS, CDR2 YYNGEE. This CDR3 has 15 amino acids. The CDR3 nucleotides are TGTGCCAGCAGCTTTAGCGGGAGCGAATACAATGAGCAGTTCTTC. Its protein is CASSFSGSEYNEQFF.

This clone showed up just a few times. V usage is TRBV4-1 and J usage is TRBJ2-1, with TRBD2 matching 10 bases. The CDR3 consists of 16 residues. Unmatched junction bases numbered 4, after V lost 1 base and J lost 4 bases. Germline CDR1 and CDR2: MGHRA and YSYEKL. The CDR3 sequence is CASSQGLAGSYNEQFF. The CDR3 nucleotides are TGCGCCAGCAGCCAAGGACTAGCGGGTTCGTACAATGAGCAGTTCTTC.

As regards this clone: The junction and the germline gene differ at one end; a read error may be behind it. This sequence joins TRBV15 and TRBJ2-5; D not certain. Germline V lookup: CDR1 LNHNV, CDR2 YYDKDF (reference sequence). The CDR3 has 14 residues. DNA of the CDR3: TGTGCCACCAGCCGAGACCGGTCTCAAGAGACCCAGTACTTC. Protein product: CATSRDRSQETQYF.

This chain links TRBV20-1 with TRBJ2-1; D is possibly TRBD1 (6 bases). V dropped 7 bases and J dropped 7 bases, with 11 bases sitting between them. Germline values: CDR1 DFQATT, CDR2 SNEGSKA (reference sequence). The CDR3 is 11 residues long. CDR3 sequence: CSGHRANEQFF. The CDR3 DNA follows: TGCAGTGGGCACAGGGCTAATGAGCAGTTCTTC.

This clone was seen a single time. This chain connects TRBV28 to TRBJ2-1, with a possible D match to TRBD2 (6 bases). V gave up 3 bases and J gave up 3 bases, with 12 bases separating them. Germline values: CDR1 MDHEN, CDR2 SYDVKM. The CDR3 contains 15 residues. CDR3 nucleotides: TGTGCCAGCAGTTTTGGCGGGGTGGTCTACAATGAGCAGTTCTTC. It encodes CASSFGGVVYNEQFF.

The chain recombines TRBV9 with TRBJ2-7, with D perhaps TRBD2 (5 bases). Germline CDR1 is SGDLS and CDR2 is YYNGEE. The CDR3 totals 15 residues. Trimming took off 4 bases at V and 0 bases at J, with 14 bases between the two ends. The CDR3 protein is CASSKRPGYSYEQYF. CDR3 in DNA: TGTGCCAGCAGCAAACGCCCGGGGTACTCCTACGAGCAGTACTTC.

The rearrangement uses TRBV6-6 and TRBJ1-2, with D perhaps TRBD1 (6 bases). V was cut by 9 bases and J by 2 bases, with 13 bases left in between. The length of the CDR3 is 13 residues. Germline V gene lookup returns CDR1 MNHNY and CDR2 SVGAGI (reference sequence). The CDR3 loop is CARRDGGNYGYTF. Here the CDR3 DNA reads TGTGCCAGACGCGATGGGGGCAACTATGGCTACACCTTC.

The chain employs TRBV19 and TRBJ2-7; weak D call: TRBD1 (5 bases). The CDR3 totals 15 residues. The germline V and J ends were trimmed by 7 bases and 5 bases, with 21 bases remaining between them. Germline V lookup: CDR1 LNHDA, CDR2 SQIVND (reference sequence). CDR3: CASTPRAGRLNEQYF. In DNA form, the CDR3 reads TGTGCCAGTACCCCAAGGGCAGGGCGGCTAAACGAGCAGTACTTC.

The V gene is TRBV18, the J gene TRBJ2-3, with TRBD1 matching over 9 bases. Germline CDR1 is KGHSH and CDR2 is LQKENI. J gave up 0 bases and V 4 bases, and 5 bases lay outside the gene matches. This CDR3 region has 16 residues. This CDR3 is CASSQVGTGSTDTQYF. The CDR3 DNA is TGTGCCAGCTCACAGGTCGGGACAGGGAGCACAGATACGCAGTATTTT.

The chain combines TRBV9 with TRBJ2-3; 9 bases fit TRBD2. V trimming: 0 bases; J trimming: 7 bases; junction bases outside the gene matches: 9. The CDR3 spans 16 residues. Germline values: CDR1 SGDLS, CDR2 YYNGEE. CDR3 sequence (DNA): TGTGCCAGCAGCGTAGGATCGGCGGGAGGGCCGTATACGCAGTATTTT. Protein product: CASSVGSAGGPYTQYF.

This chain connects TRBV28 to TRBJ2-3, with 7 positions matching TRBD1. V was pared by 6 bases and J by 5 bases, with 8 bases of the junction left unmatched. Germline V gives CDR1 MDHEN, CDR2 SYDVKM. The CDR3 has 14 residues. CDR3 region: CASSRRTGGDTQYF. The CDR3 DNA sequence: TGTGCCAGCAGCCGTCGGACAGGTGGAGATACGCAGTATTTT.